This record concerns one T cell receptor (beta chain) sequence. The data derive from a study of technical replicates of blood from a few donors. Method: immunoSEQ multiplex PCR; TCRdb's copy keeps in-frame clones and lacks some. The sample has some 80,000 clones, roughly 96% seen once; the top ten hold around 0.33%. V gave up 3 bases and J gave up 0 bases, with 11 bases separating them. Germline loops: CDR1 MDHEN, CDR2 SYDVKM. The CDR3 runs to 15 residues. This sequence originates from a human donor in good health. The specimen sequenced was T cells isolated from PBMCs. The rearrangement joins TRBV28 to TRBJ1-1; a possible D gene is TRBD1 (6 bases). The CDR3 nucleotides read TGTGCCAGCAGTTTCGGGACAAATTTGAACACTGAAGCTTTCTTT. Residues: CASSFGTNLNTEAFF.